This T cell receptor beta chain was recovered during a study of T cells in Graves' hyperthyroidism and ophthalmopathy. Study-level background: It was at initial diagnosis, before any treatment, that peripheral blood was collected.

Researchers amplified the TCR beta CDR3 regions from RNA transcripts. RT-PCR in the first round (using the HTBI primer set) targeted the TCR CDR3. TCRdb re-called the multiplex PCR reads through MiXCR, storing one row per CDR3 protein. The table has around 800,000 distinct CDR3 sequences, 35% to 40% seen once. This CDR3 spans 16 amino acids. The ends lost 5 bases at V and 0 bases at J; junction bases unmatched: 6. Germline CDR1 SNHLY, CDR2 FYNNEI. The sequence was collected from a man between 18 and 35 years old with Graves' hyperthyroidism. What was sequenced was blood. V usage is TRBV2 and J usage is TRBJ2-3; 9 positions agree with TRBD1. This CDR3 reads CASSSYTGGSTDTQYF. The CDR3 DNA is TGTGCCAGCAGTTCCTACACAGGGGGCAGCACAGATACGCAGTATTTT.